This note documents a single T cell receptor (beta chain) sequence. Antigen: not known. Within the sample, other DNA sequences also encode this same CDR3. This sample was included in a study of shared clonotypes between healthy human individuals. V was cut by 3 bases and J by 1 base, with 5 bases left in between. Germline CDR1 reads SGHRS; CDR2 reads YFSETQ. This CDR3 contains 12 residues. Findings and limits, study-wide: In having few donors, the study represented limited genetic and exposure-history diversity.

Splitting of CD4+ cells produced CD45RA+ naive and CD45RA-negative memory subsets. Over several immunoSEQ plates, each subset's genomic DNA was distributed in even portions. Profiling relied on immunoSEQ multiplex PCR, and the TCRdb table lists in-frame clones only, not all of them. The table lists 2,500,000 or so clones, roughly 90% of them singletons. The chain joins TRBV5-1 to TRBJ2-7, with unresolved D. This receptor was identified in a young man in good health. Some clones in this sample may be carry-over from other donors' samples. Sequenced material: naive CD4+ T cells from PBMCs. Regarding subset: CD45RA+ positively selected. The CDR3 protein is CASSSQSYEQYF. DNA for the CDR3: TGCGCCAGCAGCTCCCAGTCCTACGAGCAGTACTTC.